This T cell receptor (beta chain) was identified during a study of T cell responses to AZD1222 COVID-19 vaccine. The germline V gene has CDR1 SGDLS and CDR2 YYNGEE. With V trimmed by 0 bases and J by 3 bases, 5 bases remained unmatched. The CDR3 is made up of 16 amino acids. Assay: immunoSEQ multiplex PCR; the TCRdb copy retains only in-frame clones and omits some. The data contain about 120,000 clones, 80% to 90% of them singletons. The material was peripheral blood, obtained on day 0 of AZD1222 vaccination. The chain is built from TRBV9 and TRBJ2-1; TRBD2 matches 8 bases. The sequence derives from an adult in good health. CDR3 sequence: CASSVGGLANYNEQFF. DNA of the CDR3: TGTGCCAGCAGCGTAGGAGGACTAGCTAACTACAATGAGCAGTTCTTC.